Described below is a single TCR beta chain sequence and its context. The target antigen is unknown. Whoever was chosen for sequencing had shown CD8+CD57+ cell expansion by flow cytometry. These data originate in a study of CD8+CD57+ T cells in acquired aplastic anemia. For the study at large: An average of roughly 3 ug of DNA was obtained from sorted CD4+ and CD8+ cells.

V was cut by 5 bases and J by 8 bases, with 15 bases left in between. CDR3 length: 13 residues. Germline V gene lookup returns CDR1 MGHDK and CDR2 SYGVNS. Study-wide results and caveats: CD8+ Simpson's diversity did not differ significantly between patients and controls. Researchers report that twenty-nine CD8+ CDR3 sequences appeared in both patients and controls.

The template used for profiling TCR beta VDJ and CDR3 was genomic DNA. TCRdb reprocessed the reads via MiXCR and lists one record per CDR3 protein. The table includes roughly 200,000 distinct CDR3 sequences, less than 65% detected once. This clonotype originated in a human donor with aplastic anemia. The material sequenced was sorted CD4+, CD8+, or CD8+CD57+ T cells (not recorded which) from PBMCs. The chain employs TRBV25-1 and TRBJ1-2; no clear D. The CDR3 DNA reads TGTGCCAGCAGTCGCACAGCTCGGATGGGCTACACCTTC. Translated, it gives CASSRTARMGYTF.